This T cell receptor beta chain was recovered during a study of CD8 T cells in ankylosing spondylitis. The study's findings and limits: One TCR beta motif, made up of several highly homologous variants, appeared characteristic of ankylosing spondylitis blood.

Researchers built TCR beta libraries using quantitative 5'-RACE with molecular barcodes. TCRdb analysed the 5' RACE reads with MiXCR anew, one entry per CDR3 protein. This table holds 750,000 to 850,000 distinct CDR3 sequences, approximately 12% found once. This clonotype was observed at least ten times. What it recognizes is unknown. This CDR3 region has 16 residues. V was pared by 0 bases and J by 0 bases, with 5 bases of the junction left unmatched. In germline, CDR1 is SQVTM, CDR2 ANQGSEA. Input material: blood, either unsorted or a sorted T cell fraction (not recorded which). The receptor comes from a male donor with ankylosing spondylitis. The chain carries TRBV29-1 and TRBJ2-1; the match to TRBD2 covers 7 bases. The CDR3 nucleotides are TGCAGCGTTGAAGAGGGCCTAGCGGACTCCTACAATGAGCAGTTCTTC. This gives the protein CSVEEGLADSYNEQFF.